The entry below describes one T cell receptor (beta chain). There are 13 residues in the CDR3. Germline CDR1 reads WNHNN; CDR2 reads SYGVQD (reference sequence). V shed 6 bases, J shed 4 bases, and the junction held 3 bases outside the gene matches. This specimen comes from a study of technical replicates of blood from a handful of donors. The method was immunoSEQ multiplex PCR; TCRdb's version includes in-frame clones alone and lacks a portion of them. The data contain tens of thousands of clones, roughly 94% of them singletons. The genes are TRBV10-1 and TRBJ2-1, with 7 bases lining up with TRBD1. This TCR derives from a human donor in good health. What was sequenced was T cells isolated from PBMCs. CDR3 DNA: TGCGCCAGCAGCCCGGGACAGTACAATGAGCAGTTCTTC. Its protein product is CASSPGQYNEQFF.